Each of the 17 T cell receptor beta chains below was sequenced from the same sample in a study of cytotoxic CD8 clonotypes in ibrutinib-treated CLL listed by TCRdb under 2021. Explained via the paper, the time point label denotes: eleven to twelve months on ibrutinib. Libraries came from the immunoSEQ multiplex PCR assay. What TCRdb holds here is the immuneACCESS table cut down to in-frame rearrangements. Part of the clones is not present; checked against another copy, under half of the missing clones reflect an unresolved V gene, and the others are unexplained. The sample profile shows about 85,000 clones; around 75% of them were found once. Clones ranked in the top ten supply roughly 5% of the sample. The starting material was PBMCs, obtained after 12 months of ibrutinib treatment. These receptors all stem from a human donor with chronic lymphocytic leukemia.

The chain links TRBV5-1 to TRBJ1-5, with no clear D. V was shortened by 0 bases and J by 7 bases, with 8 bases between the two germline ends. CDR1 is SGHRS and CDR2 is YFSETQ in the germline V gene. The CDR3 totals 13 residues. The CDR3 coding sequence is TGCGCCAGCAGCTTGGGAGGTGAACAGCCCCAGCATTTT. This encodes CASSLGGEQPQHF. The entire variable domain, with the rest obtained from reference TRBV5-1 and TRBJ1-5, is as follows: KAGVTQTPRYLIKTRGQQVTLSCSPISGHRSVSWYQQTPGQGLQFLFEYFSETQRNKGNFPGRFSGRQFSNSRSEMNVSTLELGDSALYLCASSLGGEQPQHFGDGTRLSIL.

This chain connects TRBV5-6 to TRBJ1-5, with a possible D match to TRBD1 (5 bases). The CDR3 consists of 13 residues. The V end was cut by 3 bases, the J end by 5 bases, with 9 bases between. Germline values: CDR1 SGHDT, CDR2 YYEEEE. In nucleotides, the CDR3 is TGTGCCAGCAGCTGGGGGAGGGATCAGCCCCAGCATTTT. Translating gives CASSWGRDQPQHF.

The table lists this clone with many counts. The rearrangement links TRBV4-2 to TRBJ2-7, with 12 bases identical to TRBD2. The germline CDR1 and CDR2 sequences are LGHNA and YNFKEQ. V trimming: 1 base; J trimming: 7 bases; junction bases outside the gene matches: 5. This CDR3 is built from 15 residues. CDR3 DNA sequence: TGTGCCAGCAGCCAAGGGACTAGCGGGATAGGAGAGCAGTACTTC. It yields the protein CASSQGTSGIGEQYF.

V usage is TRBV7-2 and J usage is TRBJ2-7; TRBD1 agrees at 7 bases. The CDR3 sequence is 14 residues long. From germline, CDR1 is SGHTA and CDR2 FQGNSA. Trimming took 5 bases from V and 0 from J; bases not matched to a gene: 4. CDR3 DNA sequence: TGTGCCAGCAGCCGGGACAGAAGCTCCTACGAGCAGTACTTC. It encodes CASSRDRSSYEQYF.

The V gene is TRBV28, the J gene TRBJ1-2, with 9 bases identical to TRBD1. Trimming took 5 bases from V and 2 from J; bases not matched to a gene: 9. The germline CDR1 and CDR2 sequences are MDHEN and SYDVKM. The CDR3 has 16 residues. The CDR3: CASSPFPGQGNYGYTF. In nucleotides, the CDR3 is TGTGCCAGCAGTCCGTTCCCGGGACAGGGCAACTATGGCTACACCTTC.

This CDR3 is CASSPPAHVSYGYTF. CDR3 in DNA: TGTGCCAGCAGCCCCCCGGCCCACGTGAGCTATGGCTACACCTTC. J is TRBJ1-2 and V is TRBV7-9; D is uncertain. The V and J ends lost 5 bases and 4 bases respectively, with 17 bases between them. CDR3 length: 15 residues. The germline gives CDR1 SEHNR, CDR2 FQNEAQ (reference sequence). Combining the CDR3 with reference TRBV7-9 and TRBJ1-2 gives the whole variable domain DTGVSQNPRHKITKRGQNVTFRCDPISEHNRLYWYRQTLGQGPEFLTYFQNEAQLEKSRLLSDRFSAERPKGSFSTLEIQRTEQGDSAMYLCASSPPAHVSYGYTFGSGTRLTVV.

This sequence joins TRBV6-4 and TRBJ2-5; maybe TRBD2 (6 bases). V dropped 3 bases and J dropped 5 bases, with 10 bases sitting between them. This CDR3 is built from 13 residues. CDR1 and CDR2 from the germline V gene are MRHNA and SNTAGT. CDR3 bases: TGTGCCAGCAGTGAGGTGGAGGGGGAGACCCAGTACTTC. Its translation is CASSEVEGETQYF.

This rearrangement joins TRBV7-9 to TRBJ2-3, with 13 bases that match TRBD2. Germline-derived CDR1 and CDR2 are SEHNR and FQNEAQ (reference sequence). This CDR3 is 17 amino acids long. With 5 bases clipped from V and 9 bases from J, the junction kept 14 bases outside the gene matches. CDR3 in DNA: TGTGCCAGCAGCCCCCCCCCGGGACTAGCGGGGCCGGGCACGCAGTATTTT. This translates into CASSPPPGLAGPGTQYF.

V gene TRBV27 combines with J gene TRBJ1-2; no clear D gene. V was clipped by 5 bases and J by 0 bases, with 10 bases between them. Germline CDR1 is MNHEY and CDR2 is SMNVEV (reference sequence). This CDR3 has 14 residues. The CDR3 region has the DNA TGTGCCAGCAGTATCCGTGGAGCTAACTATGGCTACACCTTC. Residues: CASSIRGANYGYTF.

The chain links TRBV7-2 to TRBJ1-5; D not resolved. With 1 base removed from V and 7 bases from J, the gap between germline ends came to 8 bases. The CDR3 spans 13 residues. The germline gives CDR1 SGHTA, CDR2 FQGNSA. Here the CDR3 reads CASSLDVSQPQHF. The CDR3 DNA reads TGTGCCAGCAGCTTAGATGTGAGCCAGCCCCAGCATTTT.

CDR3 DNA sequence: TGTGCCAGCAGCGGGACAGGGTGGGGTCAGCCCCAGCATTTT. Its protein product is CASSGTGWGQPQHF. V usage is TRBV2 and J usage is TRBJ1-5; 9 nucleotides match TRBD1. Germline V gives CDR1 SNHLY, CDR2 FYNNEI. Trimming removed 6 bases from V and 6 bases from J; junction bases left unmatched: 6. This CDR3 is 14 amino acids long.

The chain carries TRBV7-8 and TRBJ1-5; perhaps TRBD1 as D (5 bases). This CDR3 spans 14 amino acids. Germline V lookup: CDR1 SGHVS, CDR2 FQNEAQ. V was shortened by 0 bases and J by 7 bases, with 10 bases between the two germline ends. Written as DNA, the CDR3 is TGTGCCAGCAGCTTAGCGGGGGAGGGGCAGCCCCAGCATTTT. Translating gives CASSLAGEGQPQHF. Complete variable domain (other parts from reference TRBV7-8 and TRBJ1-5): GAGVSQSPRYKVAKRGQDVALRCDPISGHVSLFWYQQALGQGPEFLTYFQNEAQLDKSGLPSDRFFAERPEGSVSTLKIQRTQQEDSAVYLCASSLAGEGQPQHFGDGTRLSIL.

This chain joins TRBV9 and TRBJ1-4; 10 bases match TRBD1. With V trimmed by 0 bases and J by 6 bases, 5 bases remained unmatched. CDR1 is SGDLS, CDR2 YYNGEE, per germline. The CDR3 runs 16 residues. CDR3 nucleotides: TGTGCCAGCAGCGTAGGTGGGACAGGGGCGTATGAAAAACTGTTTTTT. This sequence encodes CASSVGGTGAYEKLFF.

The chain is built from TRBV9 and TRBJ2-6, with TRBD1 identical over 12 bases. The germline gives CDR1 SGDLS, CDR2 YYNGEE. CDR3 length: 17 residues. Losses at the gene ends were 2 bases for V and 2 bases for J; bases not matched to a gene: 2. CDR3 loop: CASSVGQGAAGANVLTF. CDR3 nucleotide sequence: TGTGCCAGCAGCGTGGGACAGGGGGCGGCTGGGGCCAACGTCCTGACTTTC.

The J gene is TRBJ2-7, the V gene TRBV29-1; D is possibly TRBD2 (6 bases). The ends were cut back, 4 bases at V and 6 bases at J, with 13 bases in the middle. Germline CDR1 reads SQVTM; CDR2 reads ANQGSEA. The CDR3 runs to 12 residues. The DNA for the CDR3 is TGCAGCGTTGCGGAGGGAACGGCCGAGCAGTACTTC. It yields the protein CSVAEGTAEQYF.

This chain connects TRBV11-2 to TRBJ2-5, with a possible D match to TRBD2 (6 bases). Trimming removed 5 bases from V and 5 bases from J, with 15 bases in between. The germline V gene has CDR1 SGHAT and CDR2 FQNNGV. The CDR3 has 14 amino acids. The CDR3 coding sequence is TGTGCCAGCAGCGTACGGGTGGAGGGGGAGACCCAGTACTTC. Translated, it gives CASSVRVEGETQYF.

CDR3 sequence: CASSRDRENIQYF. The CDR3 coding sequence is TGTGCCAGCTCCCGCGACAGAGAAAACATTCAGTACTTC. The chain couples TRBV18 to TRBJ2-4; D is perhaps TRBD1 (5 bases). This CDR3 is built from 13 residues. Trimming took 6 bases from V and 5 from J, leaving 11 bases between them. Germline assignment: CDR1 KGHSH and CDR2 LQKENI.